This T cell receptor beta chain was identified in a study of T cells in localized non-small cell lung cancer. As regards this clone: No antigen is known for it.

Study results and caveats: Because researchers sequenced only one region of the tumor, heterogeneity is still possible. The greatest T cell clonality was found in uninvolved adjacent lung (higher than in tumor). Elevated blood T cell density was associated with longer overall survival. Appearing in adjacent lung were a median approximately 60 of the top 100 tumor clones.

Only in-frame clones appear in the TCRdb table, and some are missing; sequencing was by immunoSEQ multiplex PCR. The sample lists 48,000 or so clones; approximately 80% were seen once. Sequencing used peripheral blood, obtained before any cancer treatment. This TCR was sampled from a man aged 40 to 69 with stage I squamous cell lung carcinoma.

The CDR3 coding sequence is TGTGCCAGCAGTTACGGCCGAAACACTGAAGCTTTCTTT. It is translated as CASSYGRNTEAFF. This chain connects TRBV6-5 to TRBJ1-1; D unresolved. In germline, CDR1 is MNHEY, CDR2 SVGAGI. V lost 2 bases, J lost 2 bases, and 6 bases lay in between. This CDR3 is built from 13 residues.